Sequencing of this TCR beta chain was carried out in a study of blood T cell repertoires in COVID-19. Across the whole study: Whether acute or convalescent, the COVID-19 samples came from the United States, Italy and Spain. T cells, B-cell-depleted T cells, or PBMCs provided the cDNA or gDNA that served as material.

Per the authors' pipeline: The authors estimated nucleated cell counts from reference gene primer amplification. Here immunoSEQ multiplex PCR was the method, and the copy in TCRdb shows in-frame clones only, minus some. The DNA was the basis for D and trimming; V, J and clone size are from that table. The sample has about 340,000 clones, around nine tenths seen once. The CDR3 length is 15 residues. The V end lost 0 bases, the J end lost 11 bases, and 14 bases lay between the germline ends. In germline, CDR1 is LGHDT, CDR2 YNNKEL (reference sequence). While infection was still active, Seattle patients were enrolled and then followed longitudinally.

The chain uses TRBV3-1 (or the pseudogene TRBV3-2) and TRBJ1-6; D may be TRBD1 (6 bases). This TCR came from an older woman with COVID-19, enrolled during active disease. Sequencing was carried out using peripheral blood. The CDR3 sequence is CASSQDGGQGTPLHF. CDR3 coding DNA: TGTGCCAGCAGCCAAGATGGTGGTCAGGGGACACCCCTCCACTTT.